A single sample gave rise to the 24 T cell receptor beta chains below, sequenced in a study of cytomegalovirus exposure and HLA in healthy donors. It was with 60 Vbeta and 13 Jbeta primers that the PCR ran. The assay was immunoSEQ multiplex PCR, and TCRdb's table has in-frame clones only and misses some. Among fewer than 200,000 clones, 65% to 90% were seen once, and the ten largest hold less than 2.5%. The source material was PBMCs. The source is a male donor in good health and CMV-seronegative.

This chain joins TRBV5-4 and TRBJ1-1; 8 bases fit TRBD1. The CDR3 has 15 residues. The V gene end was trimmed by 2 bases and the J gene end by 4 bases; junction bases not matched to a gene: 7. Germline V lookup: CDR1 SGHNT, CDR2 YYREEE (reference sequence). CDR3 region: CASSLEKTGVTEAFF. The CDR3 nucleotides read TGTGCCAGCAGCTTAGAGAAGACAGGGGTCACTGAAGCTTTCTTT. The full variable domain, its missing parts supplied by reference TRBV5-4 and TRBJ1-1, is ETGVTQSPTHLIKTRGQQVTLRCSSQSGHNTVSWYQQALGQGPQFIFQYYREEENGRGNFPPRFSGLQFPNYSSELNVNALELDDSALYLCASSLEKTGVTEAFFGQGTRLTVV.

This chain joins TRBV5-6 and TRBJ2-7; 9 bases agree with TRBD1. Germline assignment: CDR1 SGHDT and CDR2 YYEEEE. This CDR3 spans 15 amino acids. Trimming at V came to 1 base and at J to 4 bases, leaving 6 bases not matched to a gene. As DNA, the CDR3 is TGTGCCAGCAGCTTGCCGGGACAGGGATTTTACGAGCAGTACTTC. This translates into CASSLPGQGFYEQYF.

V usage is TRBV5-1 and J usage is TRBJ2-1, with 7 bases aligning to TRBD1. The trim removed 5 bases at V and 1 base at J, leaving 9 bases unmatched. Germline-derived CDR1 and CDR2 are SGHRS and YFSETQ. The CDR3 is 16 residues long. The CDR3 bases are TGCGCCAGCAGTTCAACAGGGGATGGGTCCTACAATGAGCAGTTCTTC. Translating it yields CASSSTGDGSYNEQFF. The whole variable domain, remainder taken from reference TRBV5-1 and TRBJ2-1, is KAGVTQTPRYLIKTRGQQVTLSCSPISGHRSVSWYQQTPGQGLQFLFEYFSETQRNKGNFPGRFSGRQFSNSRSEMNVSTLELGDSALYLCASSSTGDGSYNEQFFGPGTRLTVL.

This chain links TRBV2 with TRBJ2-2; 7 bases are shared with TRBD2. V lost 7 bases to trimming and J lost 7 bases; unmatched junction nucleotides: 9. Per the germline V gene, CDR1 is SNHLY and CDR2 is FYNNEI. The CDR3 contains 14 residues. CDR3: CASTPGGSSGELFF. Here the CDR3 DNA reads TGTGCCAGCACCCCGGGGGGAAGTAGCGGGGAGCTGTTTTTT.

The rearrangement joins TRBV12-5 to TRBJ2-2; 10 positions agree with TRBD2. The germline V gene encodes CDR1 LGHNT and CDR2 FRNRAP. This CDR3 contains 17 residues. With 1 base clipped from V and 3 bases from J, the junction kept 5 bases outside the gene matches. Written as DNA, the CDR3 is TGTGCTAGTGGTTTGGCCCGGACTAGCGGTTACACCGGGGAGCTGTTTTTT. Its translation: CASGLARTSGYTGELFF.

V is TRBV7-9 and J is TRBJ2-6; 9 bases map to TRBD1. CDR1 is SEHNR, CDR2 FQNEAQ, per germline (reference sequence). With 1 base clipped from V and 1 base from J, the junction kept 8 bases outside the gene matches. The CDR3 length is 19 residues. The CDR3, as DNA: TGTGCCAGCAGCTTAGGTTCGTACAGGGGGCGATCTGGGGCCAACGTCCTGACTTTC. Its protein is CASSLGSYRGRSGANVLTF.

The CDR3: CASSVGQGAETQYF. CDR3 nucleotides: TGTGCCAGCAGCGTCGGACAGGGGGCAGAGACCCAGTACTTC. This rearrangement joins TRBV9 to TRBJ2-5; TRBD1 matches 11 bases. V gave up 2 bases and J gave up 4 bases; unmatched junction bases: 1. The germline gives CDR1 SGDLS, CDR2 YYNGEE. The CDR3 consists of 14 residues.

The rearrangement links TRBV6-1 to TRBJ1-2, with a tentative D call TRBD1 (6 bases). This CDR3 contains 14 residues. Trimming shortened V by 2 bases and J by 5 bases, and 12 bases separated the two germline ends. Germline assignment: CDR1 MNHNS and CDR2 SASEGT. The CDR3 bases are TGTGCCAGCAGTGAATTAACAGGGCGTTATGGCTACACCTTC. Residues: CASSELTGRYGYTF.

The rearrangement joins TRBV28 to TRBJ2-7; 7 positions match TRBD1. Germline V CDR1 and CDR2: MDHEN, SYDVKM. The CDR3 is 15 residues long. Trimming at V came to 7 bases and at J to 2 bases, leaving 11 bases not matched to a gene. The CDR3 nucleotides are TGTGCCAGCAACCTGACAGGGCCCACCGCCTACGAGCAGTACTTC. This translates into CASNLTGPTAYEQYF.

The CDR3 loop is CASSTLGEAEAFF. CDR3 nucleotides: TGTGCCAGTAGTACCCTCGGAGAGGCTGAAGCTTTCTTT. This chain links TRBV19 with TRBJ1-1; no firm D call. The germline gives CDR1 LNHDA, CDR2 SQIVND (reference sequence). The length of the CDR3 is 13 residues. The ends were cut back, 4 bases at V and 6 bases at J, with 12 bases in the middle.

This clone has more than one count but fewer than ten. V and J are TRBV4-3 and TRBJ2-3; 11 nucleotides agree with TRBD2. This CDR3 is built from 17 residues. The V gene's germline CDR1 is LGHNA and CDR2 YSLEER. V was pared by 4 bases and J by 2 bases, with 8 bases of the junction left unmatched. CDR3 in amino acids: CASSLHPSGGTTDTQYF. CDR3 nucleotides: TGCGCCAGCAGCCTTCACCCTAGCGGGGGGACCACAGATACGCAGTATTTT.

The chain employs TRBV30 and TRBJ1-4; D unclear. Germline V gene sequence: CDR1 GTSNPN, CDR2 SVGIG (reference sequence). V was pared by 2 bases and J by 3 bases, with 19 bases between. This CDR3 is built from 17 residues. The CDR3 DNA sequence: TGTGCCTGGAGTCCAGCACCCCAGGAGGGTCCTAATGAAAAACTGTTTTTT. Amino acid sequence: CAWSPAPQEGPNEKLFF.

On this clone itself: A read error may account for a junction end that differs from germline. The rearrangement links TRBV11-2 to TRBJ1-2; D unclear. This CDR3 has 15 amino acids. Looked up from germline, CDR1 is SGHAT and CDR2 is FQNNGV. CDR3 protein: CASGLEAVTYYGYTF. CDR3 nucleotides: TGTGCCAGCGGCTTAGAAGCTGTAACCTACTATGGCTACACCTTC.

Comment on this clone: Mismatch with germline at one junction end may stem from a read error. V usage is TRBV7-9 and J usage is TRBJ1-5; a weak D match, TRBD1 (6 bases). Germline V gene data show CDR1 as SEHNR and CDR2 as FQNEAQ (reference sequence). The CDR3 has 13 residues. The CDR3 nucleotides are TGTTCCAGCGGACAGACAGAAGATCAGCCCCAGCATTTT. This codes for CSSGQTEDQPQHF. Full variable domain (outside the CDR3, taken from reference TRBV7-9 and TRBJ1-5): DTGVSQNPRHKITKRGQNVTFRCDPISEHNRLYWYRQTLGQGPEFLTYFQNEAQLEKSRLLSDRFSAERPKGSFSTLEIQRTEQGDSAMYLCSSGQTEDQPQHFGDGTRLSIL.

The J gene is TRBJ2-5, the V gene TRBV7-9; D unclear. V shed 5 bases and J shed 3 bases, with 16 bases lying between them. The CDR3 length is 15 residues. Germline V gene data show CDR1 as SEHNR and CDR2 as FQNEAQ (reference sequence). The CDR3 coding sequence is TGTGCCAGCAGCCACGCAGGCGCATGGGAAGAGACCCAGTACTTC. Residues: CASSHAGAWEETQYF.

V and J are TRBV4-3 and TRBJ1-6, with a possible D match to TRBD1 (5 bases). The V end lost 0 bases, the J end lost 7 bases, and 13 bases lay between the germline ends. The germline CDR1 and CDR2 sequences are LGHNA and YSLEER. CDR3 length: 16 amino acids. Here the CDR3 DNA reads TGCGCCAGCAGCCAAGATTTTTCAGGGCCCAATTCACCCCTCCACTTT. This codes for CASSQDFSGPNSPLHF.

CDR3 DNA sequence: TGTGCCAGCAGGGAATTGGGAGTTACCACTGAAGCTTTCTTT. It yields the protein CASRELGVTTEAFF. The chain employs TRBV6-5 and TRBJ1-1; D is uncertain. Germline V gene data show CDR1 as MNHEY and CDR2 as SVGAGI. The CDR3 length is 14 residues. Trimming removed 6 bases at V and 4 bases at J, with 15 bases between.

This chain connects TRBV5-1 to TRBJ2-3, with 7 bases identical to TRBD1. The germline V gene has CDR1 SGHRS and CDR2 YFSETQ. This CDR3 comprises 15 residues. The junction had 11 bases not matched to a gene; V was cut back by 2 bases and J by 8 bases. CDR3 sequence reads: CASSFGQADSSTQYF. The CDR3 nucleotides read TGCGCCAGCAGCTTCGGACAGGCCGACTCCTCTACGCAGTATTTT. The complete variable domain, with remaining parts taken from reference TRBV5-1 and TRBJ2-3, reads KAGVTQTPRYLIKTRGQQVTLSCSPISGHRSVSWYQQTPGQGLQFLFEYFSETQRNKGNFPGRFSGRQFSNSRSEMNVSTLELGDSALYLCASSFGQADSSTQYFGPGTRLTVL.

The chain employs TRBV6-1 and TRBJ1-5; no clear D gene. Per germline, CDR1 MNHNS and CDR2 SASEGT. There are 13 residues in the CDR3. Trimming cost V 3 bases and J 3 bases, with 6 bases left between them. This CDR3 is CASSDSDNQPQHF. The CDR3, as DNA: TGTGCCAGCAGTGACTCAGACAATCAGCCCCAGCATTTT.

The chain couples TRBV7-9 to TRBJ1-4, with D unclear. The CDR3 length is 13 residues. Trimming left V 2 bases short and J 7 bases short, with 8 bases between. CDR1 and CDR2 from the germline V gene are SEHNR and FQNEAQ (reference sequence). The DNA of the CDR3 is TGTGCCAGCAGCTTACCTTACGGTGAAAAACTGTTTTTT. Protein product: CASSLPYGEKLFF.

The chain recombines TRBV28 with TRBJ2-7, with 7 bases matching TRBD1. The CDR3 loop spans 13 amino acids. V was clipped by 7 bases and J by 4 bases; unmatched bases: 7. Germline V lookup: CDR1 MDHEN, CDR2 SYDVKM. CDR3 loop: CASTTQTGYEQYF. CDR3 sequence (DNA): TGTGCCAGCACCACCCAGACAGGGTACGAGCAGTACTTC.

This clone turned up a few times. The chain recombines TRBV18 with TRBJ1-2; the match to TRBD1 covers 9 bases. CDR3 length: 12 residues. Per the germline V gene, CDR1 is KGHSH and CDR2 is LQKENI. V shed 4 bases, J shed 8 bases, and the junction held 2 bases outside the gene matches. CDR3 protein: CASSLGQGGYTF. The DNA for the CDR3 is TGTGCCAGCTCACTGGGACAGGGAGGCTACACCTTC.

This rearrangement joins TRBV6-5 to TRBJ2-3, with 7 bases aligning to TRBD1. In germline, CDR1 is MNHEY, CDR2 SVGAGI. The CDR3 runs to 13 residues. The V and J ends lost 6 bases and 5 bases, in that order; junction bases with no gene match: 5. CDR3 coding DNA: TGTGCCAGCAGAGACAGGGTTGAAGATACGCAGTATTTT. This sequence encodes CASRDRVEDTQYF.

CDR3 protein: CSVVWRGPSNEQFF. The DNA for the CDR3 is TGCAGCGTTGTATGGAGGGGGCCTAGCAATGAGCAGTTCTTC. The V and J genes are TRBV29-1 and TRBJ2-1; weak D call: TRBD1 (7 bases). Germline V lookup: CDR1 SQVTM, CDR2 ANQGSEA. This CDR3 has 14 amino acids. V was clipped by 4 bases and J by 6 bases, with 16 bases between them.